Given below is one T cell receptor (beta chain) in context. Antigen specificity is unknown. Here immunoSEQ multiplex PCR was the method, and the copy in TCRdb shows in-frame clones only, minus some. The sample holds some 70,000 clones, roughly 90% seen once. Germline values: CDR1 MNHEY, CDR2 SVGAGI. Trimming shortened V by 2 bases and J by 1 base, and 5 bases separated the two germline ends. The CDR3 consists of 14 residues. Healthy donors had no documented immune events, such as infections, while sampled. This sample was taken from a study of identifying expanded T cells in peripheral blood. General study points: Clone count variance between roughly 2-week samples rose with total template count. About 1.2 clones differed between technical replicates, versus about 16 and 19 over time.

V gene TRBV6-5 combines with J gene TRBJ2-2, with D uncertain. The sequencing input was blood. The source of this sequence is a person aged 18-69 years in good health. The CDR3 nucleotides are TGTGCCAGCAGTTACCCCCAGAACACCGGGGAGCTGTTTTTT. Residues: CASSYPQNTGELFF.